This T cell receptor beta chain was profiled in a study of identical twins. The CDR3 totals 14 residues. Germline V gene sequence: CDR1 SGHNT, CDR2 YYREEE (reference sequence). This clonotype was counted once. One end of the junction fails to match germline, which may point to a read error. TCRdb redid the calling of the 5' RACE reads with MiXCR, one entry per CDR3 protein. The sample lists about 260,000 distinct CDR3 sequences, about 7% seen once, with 3% to 4% in the top ten. The sample was also linked to a second study, of yellow fever vaccine responses in identical twins.

The origin of this receptor is a woman in her late teens or twenties in good health. The sequenced sample consisted of memory (CD45RO+) T cells sorted from blood. The chain links TRBV5-4 to TRBJ2-3, with D perhaps assigned TRBD1 or TRBD2 (6 bases each). DNA of the CDR3: TGTGCCAGCAGCTTGGCGTGGGGGGCAGATACGCAGAATTTT. Translating it yields CASSLAWGADTQNF.